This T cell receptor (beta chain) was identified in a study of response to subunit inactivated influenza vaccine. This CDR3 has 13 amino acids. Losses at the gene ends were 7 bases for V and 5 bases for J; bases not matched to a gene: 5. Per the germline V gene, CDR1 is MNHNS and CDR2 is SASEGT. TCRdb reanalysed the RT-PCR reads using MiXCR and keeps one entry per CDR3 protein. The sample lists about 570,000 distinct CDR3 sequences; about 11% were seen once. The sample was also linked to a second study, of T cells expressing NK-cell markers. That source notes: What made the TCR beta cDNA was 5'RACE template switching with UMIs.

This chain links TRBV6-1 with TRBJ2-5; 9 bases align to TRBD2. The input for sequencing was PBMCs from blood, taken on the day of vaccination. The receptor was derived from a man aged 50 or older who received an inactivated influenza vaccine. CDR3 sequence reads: CASTSTSGETQYF. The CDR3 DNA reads TGTGCCAGCACCTCCACTAGCGGGGAGACCCAGTACTTC.